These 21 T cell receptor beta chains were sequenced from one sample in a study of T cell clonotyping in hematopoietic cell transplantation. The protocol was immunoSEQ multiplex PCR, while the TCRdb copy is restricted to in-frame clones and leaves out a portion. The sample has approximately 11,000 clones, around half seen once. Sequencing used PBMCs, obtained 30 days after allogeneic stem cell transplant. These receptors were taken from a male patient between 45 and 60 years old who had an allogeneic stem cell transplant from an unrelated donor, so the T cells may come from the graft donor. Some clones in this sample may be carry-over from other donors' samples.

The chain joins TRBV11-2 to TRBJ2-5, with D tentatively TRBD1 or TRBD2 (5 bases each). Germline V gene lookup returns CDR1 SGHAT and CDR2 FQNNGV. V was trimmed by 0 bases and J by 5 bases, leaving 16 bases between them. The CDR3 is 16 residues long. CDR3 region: CASSLDGDGVAETQYF. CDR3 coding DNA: TGTGCCAGCAGCTTAGATGGGGACGGGGTAGCGGAGACCCAGTACTTC.

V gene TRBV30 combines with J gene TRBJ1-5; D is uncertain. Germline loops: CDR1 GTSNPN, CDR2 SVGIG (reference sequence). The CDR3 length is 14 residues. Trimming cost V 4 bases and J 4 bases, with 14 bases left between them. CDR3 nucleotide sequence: TGTGCCTGGACCTCCGGACGGAATAATCAGCCCCAGCATTTT. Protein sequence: CAWTSGRNNQPQHF.

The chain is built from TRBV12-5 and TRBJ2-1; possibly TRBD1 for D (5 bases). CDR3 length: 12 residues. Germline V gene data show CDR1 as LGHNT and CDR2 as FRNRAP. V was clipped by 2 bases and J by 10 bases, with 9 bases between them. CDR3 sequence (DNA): TGTGCTAGTGGTTTGAGGGGATGGGAGCAGTTCTTC. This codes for CASGLRGWEQFF. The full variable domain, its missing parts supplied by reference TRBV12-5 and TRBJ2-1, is DARVTQTPRHKVTEMGQEVTMRCQPILGHNTVFWYRQTMMQGLELLAYFRNRAPLDDSGMPKDRFSAEMPDATLATLKIQPSEPRDSAVYFCASGLRGWEQFFGPGTRLTVL.

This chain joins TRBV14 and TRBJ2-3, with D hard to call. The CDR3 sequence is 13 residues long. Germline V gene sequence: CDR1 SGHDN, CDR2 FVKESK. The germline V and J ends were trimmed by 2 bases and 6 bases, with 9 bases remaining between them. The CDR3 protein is CASSQNWMDTQYF. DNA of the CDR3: TGTGCCAGCAGCCAAAATTGGATGGATACGCAGTATTTT.

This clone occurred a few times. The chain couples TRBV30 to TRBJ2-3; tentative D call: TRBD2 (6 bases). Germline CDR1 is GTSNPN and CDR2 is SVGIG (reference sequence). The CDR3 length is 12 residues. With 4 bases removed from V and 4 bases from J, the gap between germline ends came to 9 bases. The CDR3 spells CAWTGGADTQYF. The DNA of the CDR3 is TGTGCCTGGACCGGAGGGGCAGATACGCAGTATTTT.

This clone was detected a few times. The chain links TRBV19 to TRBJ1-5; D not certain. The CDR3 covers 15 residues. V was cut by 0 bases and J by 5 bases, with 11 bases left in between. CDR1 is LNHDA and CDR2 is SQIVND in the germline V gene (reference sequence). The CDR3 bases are TGTGCCAGTAGTATAGAGGGCAGCGCCTATCAGCCCCAGCATTTT. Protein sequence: CASSIEGSAYQPQHF.

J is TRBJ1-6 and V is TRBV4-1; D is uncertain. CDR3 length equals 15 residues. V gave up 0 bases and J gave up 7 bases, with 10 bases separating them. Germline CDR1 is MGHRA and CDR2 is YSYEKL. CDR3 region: CASSQESQENSPLHF. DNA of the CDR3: TGCGCCAGCAGCCAAGAATCCCAGGAGAATTCACCCCTCCACTTT.

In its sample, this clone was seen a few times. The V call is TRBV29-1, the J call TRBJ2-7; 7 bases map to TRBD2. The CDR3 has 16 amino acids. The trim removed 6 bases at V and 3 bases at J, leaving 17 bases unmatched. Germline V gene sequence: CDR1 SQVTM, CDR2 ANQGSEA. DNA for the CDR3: TGCAGCGTCGAGGGTCACCCGGGGGGACTCGACTACGAGCAGTACTTC. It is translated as CSVEGHPGGLDYEQYF.

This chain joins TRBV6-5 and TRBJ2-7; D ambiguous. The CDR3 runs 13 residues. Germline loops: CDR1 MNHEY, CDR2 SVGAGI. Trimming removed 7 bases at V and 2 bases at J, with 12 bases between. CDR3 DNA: TGTGCCAGCATGTCCGAAGCCCCCTACGAGCAGTACTTC. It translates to CASMSEAPYEQYF.

CDR3: CSARATYEQYF. CDR3 nucleotides: TGCAGTGCTAGGGCCACCTACGAGCAGTACTTC. The chain is built from TRBV20-1 and TRBJ2-7; D not resolved. This CDR3 is built from 11 residues. V was cut by 3 bases and J by 2 bases, with 5 bases left in between. The germline gives CDR1 DFQATT, CDR2 SNEGSKA (reference sequence).

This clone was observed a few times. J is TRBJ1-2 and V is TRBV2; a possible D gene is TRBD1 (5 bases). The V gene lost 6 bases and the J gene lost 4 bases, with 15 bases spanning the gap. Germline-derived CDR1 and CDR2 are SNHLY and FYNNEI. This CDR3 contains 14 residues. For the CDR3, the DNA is TGTGCCAGCAGCCCTACCGGGGGGGGCTATGGCTACACCTTC. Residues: CASSPTGGGYGYTF.

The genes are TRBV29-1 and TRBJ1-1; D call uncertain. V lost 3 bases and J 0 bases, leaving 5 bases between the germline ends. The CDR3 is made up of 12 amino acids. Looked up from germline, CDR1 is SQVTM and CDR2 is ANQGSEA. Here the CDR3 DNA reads TGCAGCGTTGACGGTCTGAACACTGAAGCTTTCTTT. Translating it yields CSVDGLNTEAFF.

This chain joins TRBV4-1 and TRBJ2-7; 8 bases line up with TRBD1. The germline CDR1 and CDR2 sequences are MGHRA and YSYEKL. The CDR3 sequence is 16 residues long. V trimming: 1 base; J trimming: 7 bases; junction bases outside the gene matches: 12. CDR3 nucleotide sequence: TGCGCCAGCAGCCAAGCCCCGGGTCAGGGGGCGAGGGAGCAGTACTTC. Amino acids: CASSQAPGQGAREQYF.

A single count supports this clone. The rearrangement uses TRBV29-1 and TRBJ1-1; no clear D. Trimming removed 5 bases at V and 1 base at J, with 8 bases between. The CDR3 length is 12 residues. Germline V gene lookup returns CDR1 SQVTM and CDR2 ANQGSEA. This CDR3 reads CSVQLGNTEAFF. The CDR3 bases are TGCAGCGTTCAATTAGGGAACACTGAAGCTTTCTTT.

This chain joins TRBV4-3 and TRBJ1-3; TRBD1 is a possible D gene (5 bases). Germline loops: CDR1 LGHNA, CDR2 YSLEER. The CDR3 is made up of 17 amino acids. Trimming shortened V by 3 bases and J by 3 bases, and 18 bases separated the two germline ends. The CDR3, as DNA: TGCGCCAGCAGCCAGAGGTTTGGGGGTAGAAGTGGAAACACCATATATTTT. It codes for CASSQRFGGRSGNTIYF.

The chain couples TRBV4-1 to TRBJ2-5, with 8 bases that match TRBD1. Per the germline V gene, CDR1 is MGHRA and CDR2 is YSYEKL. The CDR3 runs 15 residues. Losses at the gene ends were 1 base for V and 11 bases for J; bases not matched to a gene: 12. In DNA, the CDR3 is TGCGCCAGCAGCCAAGTAGGGACAGGCATCTACGGGCAGTACTTC. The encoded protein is CASSQVGTGIYGQYF.

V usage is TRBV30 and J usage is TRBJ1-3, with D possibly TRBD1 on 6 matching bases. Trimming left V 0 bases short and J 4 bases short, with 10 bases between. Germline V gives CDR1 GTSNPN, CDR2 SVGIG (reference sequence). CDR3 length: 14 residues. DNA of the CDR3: TGTGCCTGGAGTGTACAGGGAGTAGGAAACACCATATATTTT. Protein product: CAWSVQGVGNTIYF.

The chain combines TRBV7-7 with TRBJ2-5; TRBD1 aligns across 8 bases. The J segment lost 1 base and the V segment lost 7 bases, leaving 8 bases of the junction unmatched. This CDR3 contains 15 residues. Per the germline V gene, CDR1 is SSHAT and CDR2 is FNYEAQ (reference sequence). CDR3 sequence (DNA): TGTGCCAGCACGACGGGACAGGCGATCCAAGAGACCCAGTACTTC. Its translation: CASTTGQAIQETQYF.

In nucleotides, the CDR3 is TGTGCCAGCAGCCGACTAGCGGGAGAGTCCTACGAGCAGTACTTC. It codes for CASSRLAGESYEQYF. The J gene is TRBJ2-7, the V gene TRBV7-2; 12 bases are a match to TRBD2. Germline V lookup: CDR1 SGHTA, CDR2 FQGNSA. The CDR3 is 15 amino acids. The J segment lost 1 base and the V segment lost 5 bases, leaving 3 bases of the junction unmatched.

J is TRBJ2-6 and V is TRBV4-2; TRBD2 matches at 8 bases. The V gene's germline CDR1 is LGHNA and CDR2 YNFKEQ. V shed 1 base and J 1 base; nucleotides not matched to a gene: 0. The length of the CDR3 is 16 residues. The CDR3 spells CASSQAGGSGANVLTF. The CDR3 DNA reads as TGTGCCAGCAGCCAAGCGGGGGGGTCTGGGGCCAACGTCCTGACTTTC.

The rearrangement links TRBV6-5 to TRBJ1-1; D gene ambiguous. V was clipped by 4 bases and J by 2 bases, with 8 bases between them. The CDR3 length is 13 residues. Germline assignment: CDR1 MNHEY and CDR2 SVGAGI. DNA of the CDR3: TGTGCCAGCAGTTCAGCGGAAAACACTGAAGCTTTCTTT. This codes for CASSSAENTEAFF.